What follows are 16 T cell receptor beta chains derived from one specimen sequenced in a study of blood T cell repertoires in COVID-19. Measured with immunoSEQ multiplex PCR; TCRdb has only the in-frame clones, and not every one. This sample has approximately 150,000 clones; around 80% occur once, and the top ten carry around 5%. The sequenced sample was PBMCs or T cells enriched from blood (not recorded which). Source of these receptors: a man between 65 and 85 years old who had been exposed to COVID-19.

This clone has only one observation. For the CDR3, the DNA is TGTGCCAGCAGCAAAGCCCCGCTTCGGACAGGTCTCTCCGGGGAGCTGTTTTTT. Protein sequence: CASSKAPLRTGLSGELFF. The chain employs TRBV21-1 and TRBJ2-2; TRBD1 reflects the table's D call only, with no check against the DNA. TRBV21-1 is given as a pseudogene. This CDR3 comprises 18 residues.

The V gene is TRBV5-4, the J gene TRBJ2-7; 10 bases map to TRBD1. Germline V lookup: CDR1 SGHNT, CDR2 YYREEE (reference sequence). There are 16 residues in the CDR3. Trimming at V came to 3 bases and at J to 7 bases, leaving 13 bases not matched to a gene. The CDR3 coding sequence is TGTGCCAGCAGCTCCGCACAAAAGACAGGGGGCGAGGAGCAGTACTTC. Its translation: CASSSAQKTGGEEQYF.

V and J are TRBV5-1 and TRBJ2-1, with 10 bases fitting TRBD2. This CDR3 spans 17 amino acids. CDR1 and CDR2 from the germline V gene are SGHRS and YFSETQ. V lost 5 bases to trimming and J lost 3 bases; unmatched junction nucleotides: 11. The CDR3 loop reads CASSNGILAGSYNEQFF. The CDR3 DNA is TGCGCCAGCAGTAATGGGATACTAGCGGGGAGCTACAATGAGCAGTTCTTC.

This CDR3 reads CASSQELSEAEAFF. Here the CDR3 DNA reads TGCGCCAGCAGCCAAGAACTTTCCGAGGCTGAAGCTTTCTTT. The chain is built from TRBV4-3 and TRBJ1-1; no definite D call. This CDR3 comprises 14 residues. The V and J ends lost 0 bases and 6 bases respectively, with 11 bases between them. Per germline, CDR1 LGHNA and CDR2 YSLEER.

This clone was picked up a small number of times. V gene TRBV28 combines with J gene TRBJ2-7; 8 nucleotides match TRBD2. This CDR3 region has 14 residues. Germline V CDR1 and CDR2: MDHEN, SYDVKM. V was pared by 6 bases and J by 4 bases, with 8 bases of the junction left unmatched. This CDR3 reads CASSLGTRGYEQYF. CDR3 DNA: TGTGCCAGCAGCCTCGGGACTAGAGGATACGAGCAGTACTTC.

This chain links TRBV5-1 with TRBJ1-6; a weak D match, TRBD1 (5 bases). The CDR3 runs to 15 residues. Trimming removed 7 bases from V and 5 bases from J, with 16 bases in between. Per germline, CDR1 SGHRS and CDR2 YFSETQ. The CDR3 nucleotides are TGCGCCAGCTCCTCCGGGGGATCTAATAATTCACCCCTCCACTTT. Its protein product is CASSSGGSNNSPLHF.

This chain links TRBV2 with TRBJ1-2; perhaps TRBD1 as D (5 bases). The CDR3 spans 13 residues. From germline, CDR1 is SNHLY and CDR2 FYNNEI. Trimming took off 6 bases at V and 3 bases at J, with 11 bases between the two ends. The CDR3 DNA is TGTGCCAGCAGCGTCAGGGCGGACTATGGCTACACCTTC. As protein: CASSVRADYGYTF.

The J gene is TRBJ2-2, the V gene TRBV27; D may be TRBD2 (6 bases). CDR1 and CDR2 from the germline V gene are MNHEY and SMNVEV (reference sequence). Trimming left V 3 bases short and J 4 bases short, with 9 bases between. This CDR3 is built from 14 residues. DNA of the CDR3: TGTGCCAGCAGTTTCCAGGGAGGCACCGGGGAGCTGTTTTTT. This codes for CASSFQGGTGELFF.

This clone occurred a few times. The rearrangement links TRBV15 to TRBJ2-2, with TRBD2 matching 8 bases. The CDR3 extends over 16 amino acids. Per the germline V gene, CDR1 is LNHNV and CDR2 is YYDKDF (reference sequence). The V and J ends lost 0 bases and 5 bases, in that order; junction bases with no gene match: 5. DNA for the CDR3: TGTGCCACCAGCAGAGATGCGGGGGGCGGGACCGGGGAGCTGTTTTTT. Encoded protein: CATSRDAGGGTGELFF.

The chain has TRBV6-2 or TRBV6-3 and TRBJ2-7, with a weak D call TRBD2 (6 bases). Germline V gene lookup returns CDR1 MNHEY and CDR2 SVGEGT. V shed 4 bases and J shed 4 bases, with 14 bases lying between them. The CDR3 has 14 residues. CDR3 residues: CASSSPFRGYEQYF. The CDR3 DNA follows: TGTGCCAGCAGTTCCCCCTTCCGGGGGTACGAGCAGTACTTC.

The V gene is TRBV9, the J gene TRBJ2-5; maybe TRBD2 (6 bases). Trimming removed 0 bases at V and 5 bases at J, with 11 bases between. This CDR3 is 14 amino acids long. The germline gives CDR1 SGDLS, CDR2 YYNGEE. For the CDR3, the DNA is TGTGCCAGCAGCGTAGAGTGGGGGGTGGAGACCCAGTACTTC. It encodes CASSVEWGVETQYF.

As to this clone: Since no conserved phenylalanine or tryptophan closes the CDR3, a read error is the likely cause. The chain joins TRBV19 to TRBJ1-2, with D possibly matching TRBD1 (6 bases). Trimming pared 2 bases from V and 4 bases from J, leaving 17 bases between. Germline lookup yields CDR1 LNHDA and CDR2 SQIVND (reference sequence). The CDR3 runs 16 residues. CDR3 in amino acids: CASSIKGAGVRYGYTL. The CDR3 DNA sequence: TGTGCCAGTAGTATAAAAGGCGCAGGGGTGCGCTATGGCTACACCCTC.

The rearrangement joins TRBV15 to TRBJ2-7; D might be TRBD1 (5 bases). The CDR3 spans 15 residues. With 1 base removed from V and 2 bases from J, the gap between germline ends came to 12 bases. The germline CDR1 and CDR2 sequences are LNHNV and YYDKDF (reference sequence). The CDR3 is CATSRGADNPYEQYF. CDR3 sequence (DNA): TGTGCCACCAGCAGAGGGGCGGACAACCCCTACGAGCAGTACTTC.

The chain carries TRBV7-2 and TRBJ1-2; no clear D. This CDR3 has 13 amino acids. The V gene lost 2 bases and the J gene lost 5 bases, with 9 bases spanning the gap. Germline V gives CDR1 SGHTA, CDR2 FQGNSA. The CDR3 coding sequence is TGTGCCAGCAGCTTACCCATAGCTTATGGCTACACCTTC. Translated: CASSLPIAYGYTF.

CDR3 sequence reads: CASRPRGASGSTEAFF. The CDR3 bases are TGTGCCAGCAGGCCCCGCGGAGCCTCGGGTAGCACTGAAGCTTTCTTT. The chain is built from TRBV2 and TRBJ1-1, with D hard to call. V gave up 6 bases and J gave up 4 bases, with 21 bases separating them. The CDR3 has 16 residues. Germline CDR1 is SNHLY and CDR2 is FYNNEI.

V and J are TRBV7-9 and TRBJ1-4, with 8 bases identical to TRBD1. CDR1 is SEHNR, CDR2 FQNEAQ, per germline (reference sequence). V dropped 1 base and J dropped 8; count of bases not matched to a gene: 6. This CDR3 is 15 amino acids long. This CDR3 is CASSLETGAREKLFF. The DNA for the CDR3 is TGTGCCAGCAGCTTAGAGACAGGGGCAAGGGAAAAACTGTTTTTT.